This T cell receptor (beta chain) was identified in a study of cytomegalovirus exposure and HLA in healthy donors. Across the study: A data release that came early held roughly 85 million unique TCRs from HLA-typed donors.

The CDR3 contains 16 residues. The germline CDR1 and CDR2 sequences are SSHAT and FNYEAQ (reference sequence). General observations from the study: Whilst most TCR sequences proved rare, a subset of public TCRs occurred across many donors. The investigators catalogued 150 to 200 TCR beta chains as cytomegalovirus-associated.

Primers included in the PCR were 60 Vbeta and 13 Jbeta primers. Some clones are missing from TCRdb's copy, which holds only in-frame ones; the method was immunoSEQ multiplex PCR. Here the sample spans some 77,000 clones, 70% to 85% being singletons. At sampling all donors were nominally healthy, likely with unrecorded immune exposures. Comment on this clone: Its antigen remains unidentified. At one boundary the junction diverges from the germline segment, which might be a read error.

Specimen: PBMCs. This sequence was found in a man aged 25 to 40 in good health and CMV-seronegative. V is TRBV7-7 and J is TRBJ2-5, with D hard to call. The CDR3 reads CASSPYGSGSQETQYF. For the CDR3, the DNA is TGTGCTAGCAGCCCCTACGGGTCCGGTAGTCAAGAGACCCAGTACTTC.